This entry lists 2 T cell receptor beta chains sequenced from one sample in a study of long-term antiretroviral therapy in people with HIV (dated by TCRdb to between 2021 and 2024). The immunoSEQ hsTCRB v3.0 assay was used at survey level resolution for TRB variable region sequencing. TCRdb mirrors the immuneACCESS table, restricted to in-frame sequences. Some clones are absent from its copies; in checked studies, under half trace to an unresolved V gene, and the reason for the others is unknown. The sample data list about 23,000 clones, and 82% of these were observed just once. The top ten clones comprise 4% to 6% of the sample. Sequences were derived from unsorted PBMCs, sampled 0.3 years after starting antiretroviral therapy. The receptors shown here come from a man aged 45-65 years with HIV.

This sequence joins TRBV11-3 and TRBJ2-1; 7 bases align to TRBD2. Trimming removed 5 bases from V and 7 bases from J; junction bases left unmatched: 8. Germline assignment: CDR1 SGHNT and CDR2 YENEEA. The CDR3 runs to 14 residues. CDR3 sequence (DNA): TGTGCCAGCAGCCCGCGAGGGGAGGGTAATGAGCAGTTCTTC. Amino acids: CASSPRGEGNEQFF.

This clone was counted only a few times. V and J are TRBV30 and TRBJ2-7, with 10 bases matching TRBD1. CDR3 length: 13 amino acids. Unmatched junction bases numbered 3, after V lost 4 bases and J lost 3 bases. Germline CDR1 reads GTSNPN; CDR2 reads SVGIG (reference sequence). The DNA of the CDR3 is TGTGCCTGGAACCGGGACAGGGGCTACGAGCAGTACTTC. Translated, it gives CAWNRDRGYEQYF.